A selection of T cell receptor beta chains follows, all from one sample in a study of shared clonotypes between healthy human individuals. Here immunoSEQ multiplex PCR was the method, and the copy in TCRdb shows in-frame clones only, minus some. The table has some 500,000 clones, approximately 94% seen once. Sequenced input: naive CD4+ T cells sorted from blood. The receptor source for this set is a woman under 40 in good health. CDR3s include the opening cysteine and the closing phenylalanine or tryptophan.

>TRBV25-1|TRBJ2-2
CASSDDKGGELFF
>TRBV7-3|TRBJ1-2
CASSPFRSTAAGYTF
>TRBV6-5|TRBJ2-2
CASSPPRQNTGELFF
>TRBV19|TRBJ2-1
CASSSPLAGYGNEQFF
>TRBV5-1|TRBJ2-1
CASSFGSGRGGNEQFF
>TRBV5-1|TRBJ1-3
CASSAWDFAGNTIYF
>TRBV14|TRBJ2-6
CASYRDTGANVLTF
>TRBV2|TRBJ2-2
CASTAGEPGLADPTGELFF
>TRBV5-1|TRBJ2-7
CASSLALASDSYEQYF
>TRBV5-1|TRBJ1-5
CASSLEGVYSNQPQHF
>TRBV27|TRBJ2-3
CASSLRSGRRGTDTQYF
>TRBV10-3|TRBJ2-3
CAISETSGGTPDTQYF
>TRBV5-5|TRBJ2-7
CASSSGGSWNEQYF
>TRBV14|TRBJ2-1
CASSQGTGIPYNEQFF
>TRBV18|TRBJ2-5
CASSQRTGQETQYF
>TRBV5-4|TRBJ2-7
CASSSQGEYPYEQYF
>TRBV28|TRBJ1-2
CASSFPGRGDGYTF
>TRBV9|TRBJ2-1
CASSAGGASGGYPGQFF
>TRBV15|TRBJ1-1
CATSIRGSIKANTEAFF
>TRBV2|TRBJ2-6
CAKRTTGANVLTF
>TRBV7-2|TRBJ2-2
CASSPQSTGELFF
>TRBV5-1|TRBJ2-5
CASSESGGSSSETQYF
>TRBV6-5|TRBJ2-3
CASSYSNWGEREQYF
>TRBV28|TRBJ1-2
CASSLLAYGYTF
>TRBV6-6|TRBJ1-1
CASSYGRGPDGEAFF
>TRBV13|TRBJ2-7
CASSGPQTGVTSEQYF
>TRBV10-1|TRBJ2-7
CASSGGTSGSYEQYF
>TRBV2|TRBJ1-5
CASSEGGLVVQVNQPQHF
>TRBV10-1|TRBJ1-1
CASSEKLWVGGLSEAFF
>TRBV5-5|TRBJ2-5
CASSLWSGPEETQYF
>TRBV19|TRBJ1-2
CASRRRGQDYGYTF
>TRBV6-4|TRBJ2-3
CASSDQGSDTQYF
>TRBV19|TRBJ2-7
CASGTRESYEQYF
>TRBV5-1|TRBJ1-2
CASSLGDGGGYTF
>TRBV5-1|TRBJ2-1
CASYVGTTNSEQFF
>TRBV10-3|TRBJ2-3
CAISEWGDPGTQYF
>TRBV4-1|NA
CASSAKEGLSYEQYF
>TRBV19|TRBJ2-1
CASSRLAGTYNEQFF
>TRBV27|TRBJ2-7
CASSSIPGGGPVHEQYF
>TRBV28|TRBJ1-2
CASSLYLGPAGYTF
>TRBV29-1|TRBJ2-3
CSVAVQGVGDTQYF
>TRBV4-1|TRBJ2-1
CASSQETGSLGEQFF